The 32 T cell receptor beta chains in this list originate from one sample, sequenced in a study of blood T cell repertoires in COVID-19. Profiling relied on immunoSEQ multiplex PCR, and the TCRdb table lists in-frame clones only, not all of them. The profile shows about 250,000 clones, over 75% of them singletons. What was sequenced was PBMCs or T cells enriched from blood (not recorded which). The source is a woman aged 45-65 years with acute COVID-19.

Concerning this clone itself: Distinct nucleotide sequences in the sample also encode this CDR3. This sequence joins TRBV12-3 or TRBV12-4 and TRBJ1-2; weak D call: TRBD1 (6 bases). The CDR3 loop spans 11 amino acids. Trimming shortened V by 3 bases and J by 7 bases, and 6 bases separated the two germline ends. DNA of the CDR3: TGTGCCAGCAGTTTGGGGGCTGGCTACACCTTC. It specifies CASSLGAGYTF.

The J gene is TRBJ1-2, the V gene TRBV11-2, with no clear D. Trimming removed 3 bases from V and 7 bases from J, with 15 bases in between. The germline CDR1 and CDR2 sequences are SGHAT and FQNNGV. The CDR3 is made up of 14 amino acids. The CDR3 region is CASSFARDELGYTF. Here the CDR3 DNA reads TGTGCCAGCAGCTTCGCTCGCGATGAGCTTGGCTACACCTTC.

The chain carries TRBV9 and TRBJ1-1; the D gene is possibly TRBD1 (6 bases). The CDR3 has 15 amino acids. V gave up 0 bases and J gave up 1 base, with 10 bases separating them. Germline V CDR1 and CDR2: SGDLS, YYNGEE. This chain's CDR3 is CASSVATGSNTEAFF. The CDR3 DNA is TGTGCCAGCAGCGTAGCTACAGGGTCGAACACTGAAGCTTTCTTT.

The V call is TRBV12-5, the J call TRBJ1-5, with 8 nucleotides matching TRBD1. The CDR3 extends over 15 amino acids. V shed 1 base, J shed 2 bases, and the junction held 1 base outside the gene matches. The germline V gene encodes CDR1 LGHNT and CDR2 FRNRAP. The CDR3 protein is CASGLAQGGNQPQHF. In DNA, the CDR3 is TGTGCTAGTGGTTTGGCACAGGGGGGCAATCAGCCCCAGCATTTT.

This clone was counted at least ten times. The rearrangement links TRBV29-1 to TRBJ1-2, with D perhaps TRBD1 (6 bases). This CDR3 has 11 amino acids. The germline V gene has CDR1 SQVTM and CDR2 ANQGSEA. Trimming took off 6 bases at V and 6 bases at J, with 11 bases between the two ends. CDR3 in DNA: TGCAGCGTCGTCAGGGGTAATGGCTACACCTTC. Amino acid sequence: CSVVRGNGYTF.

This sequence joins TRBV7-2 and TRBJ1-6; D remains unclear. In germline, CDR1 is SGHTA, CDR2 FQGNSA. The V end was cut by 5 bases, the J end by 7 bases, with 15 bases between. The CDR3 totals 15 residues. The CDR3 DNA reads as TGTGCCAGCAGCCGCGGACCGGGCGGGAATTCACCCCTCCACTTT. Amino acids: CASSRGPGGNSPLHF.

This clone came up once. As DNA, the CDR3 is TGTGCCAGCAGCCCCCCCGACAGTGAAACTACTGAAGCTTTCTTT. Amino acid sequence: CASSPPDSETTEAFF. The chain recombines TRBV5-4 with TRBJ1-1; D might be TRBD1 (5 bases). Germline assignment: CDR1 SGHNT and CDR2 YYREEE (reference sequence). Between the trimmed V and J ends, which lost 4 bases and 5 bases, there was a span of 18 bases. The CDR3 runs to 15 residues.

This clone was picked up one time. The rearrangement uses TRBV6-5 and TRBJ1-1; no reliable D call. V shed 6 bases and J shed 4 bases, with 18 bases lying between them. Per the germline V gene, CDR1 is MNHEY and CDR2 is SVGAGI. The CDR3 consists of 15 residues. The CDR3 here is CASRPKKLQVTEAFF. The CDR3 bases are TGTGCCAGCAGGCCTAAAAAACTTCAGGTCACTGAAGCTTTCTTT.

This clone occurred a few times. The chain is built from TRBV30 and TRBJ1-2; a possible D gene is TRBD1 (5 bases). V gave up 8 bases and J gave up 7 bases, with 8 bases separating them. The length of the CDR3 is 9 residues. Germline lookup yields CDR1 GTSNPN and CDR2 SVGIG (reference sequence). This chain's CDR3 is CALGGGYTF. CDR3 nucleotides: TGTGCCCTGGGGGGTGGCTACACCTTC.

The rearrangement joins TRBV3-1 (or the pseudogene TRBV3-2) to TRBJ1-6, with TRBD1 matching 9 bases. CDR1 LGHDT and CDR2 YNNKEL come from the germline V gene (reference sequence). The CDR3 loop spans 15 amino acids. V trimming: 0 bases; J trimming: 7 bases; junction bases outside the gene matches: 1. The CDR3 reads CASSQDGTGNSPLHF. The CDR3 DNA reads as TGTGCCAGCAGCCAAGATGGGACAGGGAATTCACCCCTCCACTTT.

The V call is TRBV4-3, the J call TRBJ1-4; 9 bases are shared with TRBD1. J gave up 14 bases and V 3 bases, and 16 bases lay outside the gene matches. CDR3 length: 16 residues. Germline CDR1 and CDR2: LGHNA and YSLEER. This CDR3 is CASSHRTGVRDGGLFF. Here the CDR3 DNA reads TGCGCCAGCAGCCACAGGACAGGGGTGAGGGACGGGGGTCTGTTTTTT.

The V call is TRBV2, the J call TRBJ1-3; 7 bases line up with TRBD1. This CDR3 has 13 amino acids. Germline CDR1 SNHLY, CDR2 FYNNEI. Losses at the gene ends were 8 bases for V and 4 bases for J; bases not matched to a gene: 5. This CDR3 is CASSGGFGNTIYF. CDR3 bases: TGTGCCAGCTCAGGGGGGTTCGGAAACACCATATATTTT.

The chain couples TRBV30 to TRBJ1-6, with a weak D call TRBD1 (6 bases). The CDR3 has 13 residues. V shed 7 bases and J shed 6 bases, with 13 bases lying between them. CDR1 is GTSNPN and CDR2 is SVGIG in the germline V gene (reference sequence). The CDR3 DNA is TGTGCCTTCGCGGGGGGCGGTAATTCACCCCTCCACTTT. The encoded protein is CAFAGGGNSPLHF. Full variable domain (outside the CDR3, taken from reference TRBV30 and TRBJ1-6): SQTIHQWPATLVQPVGSPLSLECTVEGTSNPNLYWYRQAAGRGLQLLFYSVGIGQISSEVPQNLSASRPQDRQFILSSKKLLLSDSGFYLCAFAGGGNSPLHFGNGTRLTVT.

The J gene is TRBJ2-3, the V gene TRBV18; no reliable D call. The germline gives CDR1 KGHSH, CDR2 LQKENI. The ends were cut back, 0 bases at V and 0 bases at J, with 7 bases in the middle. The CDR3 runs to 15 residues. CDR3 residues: CASSPPRSSTDTQYF. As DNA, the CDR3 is TGTGCCAGCTCACCACCCCGTTCTAGCACAGATACGCAGTATTTT.

Written as DNA, the CDR3 is TGTGCCAGCAGTTTCGACACCGGCGATACGCAGTATTTT. Its protein product is CASSFDTGDTQYF. This chain uses TRBV6-5 with TRBJ2-3; D gene unclear. The V gene's germline CDR1 is MNHEY and CDR2 SVGAGI. With 4 bases removed from V and 6 bases from J, the gap between germline ends came to 11 bases. The CDR3 runs 13 residues.

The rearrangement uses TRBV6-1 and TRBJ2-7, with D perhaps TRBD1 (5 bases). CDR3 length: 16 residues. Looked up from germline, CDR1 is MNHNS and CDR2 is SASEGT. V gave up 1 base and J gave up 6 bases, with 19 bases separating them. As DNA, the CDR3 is TGTGCCAGCAGTGAAGACGTCTCGATGTACAGGAGCGAGCAGTACTTC. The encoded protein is CASSEDVSMYRSEQYF.

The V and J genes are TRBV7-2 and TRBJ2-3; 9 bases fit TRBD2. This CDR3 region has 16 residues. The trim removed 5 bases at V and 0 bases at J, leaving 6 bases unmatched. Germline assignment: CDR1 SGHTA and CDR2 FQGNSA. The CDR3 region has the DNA TGTGCCAGCAGCAAGCGGGGGGCTACTAGCACAGATACGCAGTATTTT. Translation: CASSKRGATSTDTQYF.

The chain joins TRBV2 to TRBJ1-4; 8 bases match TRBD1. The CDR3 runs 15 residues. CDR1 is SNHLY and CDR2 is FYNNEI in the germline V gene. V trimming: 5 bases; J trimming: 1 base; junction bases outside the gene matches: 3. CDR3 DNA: TGTGCCAGCAGTCGAGACAGGGGAACTAATGAAAAACTGTTTTTT. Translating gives CASSRDRGTNEKLFF. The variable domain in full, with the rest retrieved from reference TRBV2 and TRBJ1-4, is EPEVTQTPSHQVTQMGQEVILRCVPISNHLYFYWYRQILGQKVEFLVSFYNNEISEKSEIFDDQFSVERPDGSNFTLKIRSTKLEDSAMYFCASSRDRGTNEKLFFGSGTQLSVL.

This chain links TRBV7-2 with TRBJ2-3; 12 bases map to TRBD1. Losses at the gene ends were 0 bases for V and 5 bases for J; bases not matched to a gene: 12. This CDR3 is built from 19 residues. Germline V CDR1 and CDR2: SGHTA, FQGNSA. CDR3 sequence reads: CASSLASGTGGAWGDTQYF. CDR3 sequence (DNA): TGTGCCAGCAGCTTAGCGTCGGGGACAGGGGGCGCCTGGGGAGATACGCAGTATTTT.

The CDR3 coding sequence is TGTGCCAGCAGTTATATGATATTAGGACAGACCAGCGTCTACGAGCAGTACTTC. Its translation is CASSYMILGQTSVYEQYF. The chain uses TRBV6-2 or TRBV6-3 and TRBJ2-7; tentative D call: TRBD1 (6 bases). V lost 3 bases and J 3 bases, leaving 24 bases between the germline ends. The CDR3 contains 18 residues. Germline lookup yields CDR1 MNHEY and CDR2 SVGEGT.

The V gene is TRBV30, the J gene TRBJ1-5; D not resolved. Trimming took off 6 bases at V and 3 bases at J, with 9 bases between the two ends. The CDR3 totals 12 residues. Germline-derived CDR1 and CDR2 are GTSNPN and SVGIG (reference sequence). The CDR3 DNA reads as TGTGCCTGCAGACAATACAATCAGCCCCAGCATTTT. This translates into CACRQYNQPQHF.

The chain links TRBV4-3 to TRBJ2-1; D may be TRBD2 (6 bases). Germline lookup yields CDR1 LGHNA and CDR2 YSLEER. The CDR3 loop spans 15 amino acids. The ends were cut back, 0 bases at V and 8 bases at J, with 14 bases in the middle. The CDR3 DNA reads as TGCGCCAGCAGCCAAGATTTGCCGCCGGGGGATGAGCAGTTCTTC. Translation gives CASSQDLPPGDEQFF.

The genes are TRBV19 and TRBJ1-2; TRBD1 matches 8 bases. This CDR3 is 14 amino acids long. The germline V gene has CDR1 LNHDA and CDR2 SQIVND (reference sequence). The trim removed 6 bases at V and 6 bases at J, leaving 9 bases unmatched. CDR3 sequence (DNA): TGTGCCAGTAGCCCTACCGGGACAGGCAATGGCTACACCTTC. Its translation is CASSPTGTGNGYTF.

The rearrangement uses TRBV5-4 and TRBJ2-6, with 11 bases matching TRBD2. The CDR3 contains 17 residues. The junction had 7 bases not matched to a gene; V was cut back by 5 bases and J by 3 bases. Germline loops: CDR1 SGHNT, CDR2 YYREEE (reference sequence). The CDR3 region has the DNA TGTGCCAGCAGGCCCGGGACTAGCGGTCTTGGGGCCAACGTCCTGACTTTC. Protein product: CASRPGTSGLGANVLTF.

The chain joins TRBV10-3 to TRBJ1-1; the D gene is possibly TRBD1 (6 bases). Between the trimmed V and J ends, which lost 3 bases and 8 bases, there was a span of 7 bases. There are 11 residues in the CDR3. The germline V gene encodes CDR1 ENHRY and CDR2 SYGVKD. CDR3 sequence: CAISEDREAFF. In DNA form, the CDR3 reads TGTGCCATCAGTGAAGACAGGGAAGCTTTCTTT.

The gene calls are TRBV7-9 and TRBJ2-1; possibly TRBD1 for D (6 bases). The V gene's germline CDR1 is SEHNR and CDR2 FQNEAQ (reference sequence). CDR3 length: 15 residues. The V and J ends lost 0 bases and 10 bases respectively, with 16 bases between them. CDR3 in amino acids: CASSLAQGPVNEQFF. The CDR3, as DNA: TGTGCCAGCAGCTTAGCTCAGGGGCCCGTGAACGAGCAGTTCTTC.

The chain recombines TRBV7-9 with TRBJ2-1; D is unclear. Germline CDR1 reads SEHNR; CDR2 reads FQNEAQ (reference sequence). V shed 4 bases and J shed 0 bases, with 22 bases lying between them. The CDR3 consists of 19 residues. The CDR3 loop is CASSYQRQRERSSYNEQFF. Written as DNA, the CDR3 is TGTGCCAGCAGCTATCAGAGGCAGCGCGAACGGAGCTCCTACAATGAGCAGTTCTTC.

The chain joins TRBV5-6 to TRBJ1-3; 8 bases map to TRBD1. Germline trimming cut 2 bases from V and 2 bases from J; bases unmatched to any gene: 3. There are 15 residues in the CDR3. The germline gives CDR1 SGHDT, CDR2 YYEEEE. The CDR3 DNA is TGTGCCAGCAGCTTACAGGGGGGAACTGGAAACACCATATATTTT. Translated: CASSLQGGTGNTIYF.

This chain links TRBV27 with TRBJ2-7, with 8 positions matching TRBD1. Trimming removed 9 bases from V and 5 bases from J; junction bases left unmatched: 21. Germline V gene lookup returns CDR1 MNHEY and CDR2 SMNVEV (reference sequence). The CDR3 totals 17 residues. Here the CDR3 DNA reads TGTGCCAGTAACCCCTTCCCGACCAGGGGGCGTACCGACGAGCAGTACTTC. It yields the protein CASNPFPTRGRTDEQYF.

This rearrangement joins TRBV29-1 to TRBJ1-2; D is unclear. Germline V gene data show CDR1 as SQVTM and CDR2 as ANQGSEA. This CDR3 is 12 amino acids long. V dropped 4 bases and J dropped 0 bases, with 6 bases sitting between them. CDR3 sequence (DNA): TGCAGCGTTGGTTCTGCTAACTATGGCTACACCTTC. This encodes CSVGSANYGYTF. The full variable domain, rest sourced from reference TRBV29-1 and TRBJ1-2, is SAVISQKPSRDICQRGTSLTIQCQVDSQVTMMFWYRQQPGQSLTLIATANQGSEATYESGFVIDKFPISRPNLTFSTLTVSNMSPEDSSIYLCSVGSANYGYTFGSGTRLTVV.

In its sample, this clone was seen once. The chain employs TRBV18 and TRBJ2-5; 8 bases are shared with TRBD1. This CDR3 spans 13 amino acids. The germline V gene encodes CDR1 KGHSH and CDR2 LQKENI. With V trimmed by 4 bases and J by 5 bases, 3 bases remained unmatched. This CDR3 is CASSLDRGETQYF. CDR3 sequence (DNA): TGTGCCAGCTCACTCGACAGGGGCGAGACCCAGTACTTC.

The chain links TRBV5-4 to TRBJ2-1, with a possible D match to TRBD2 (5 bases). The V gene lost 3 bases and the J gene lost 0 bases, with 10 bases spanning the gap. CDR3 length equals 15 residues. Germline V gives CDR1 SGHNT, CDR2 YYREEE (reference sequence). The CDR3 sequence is CASSSRTSSYNEQFF. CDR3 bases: TGTGCCAGCAGCTCAAGAACTAGCTCCTACAATGAGCAGTTCTTC.